Shown below are 11 T cell receptor beta chains from a single sample sequenced in a study of siplizumab effects on memory and regulatory T cells. Generated by immunoSEQ multiplex PCR, the TCRdb table keeps only in-frame clones and is missing some. The profile shows over 14,000 clones, approximately 49% of them singletons. A 37°C coculture lasting 6 days was applied to the mixed lymphocyte reaction cells. No antigen has been assigned to these receptors. Material: CFSE-low (dividing) CD4+ T cells sorted from an allogeneic mixed lymphocyte reaction. The receptors originated from a human donor in good health; the cells came from an allogeneic mixed lymphocyte reaction.

Only a few counts were recorded for this clone. The rearrangement joins TRBV30 to TRBJ2-1; D is uncertain. The V end was cut by 2 bases, the J end by 6 bases, with 8 bases between. Germline V gene data show CDR1 as GTSNPN and CDR2 as SVGIG (reference sequence). The CDR3 runs to 12 residues. The CDR3 spells CAWSNSGNEQFF. CDR3 DNA sequence: TGTGCCTGGAGTAACTCGGGCAATGAGCAGTTCTTC.

V is TRBV5-1 and J is TRBJ2-1; 8 positions agree with TRBD1. With 2 bases clipped from V and 5 bases from J, the junction kept 6 bases outside the gene matches. This CDR3 region has 15 residues. The V gene's germline CDR1 is SGHRS and CDR2 YFSETQ. For the CDR3, the DNA is TGCGCCAGCAGCTTAGGACAGGGAGAGGACAATGAGCAGTTCTTC. This encodes CASSLGQGEDNEQFF. The full variable domain, in which reference TRBV5-1 and TRBJ2-1 provide the parts outside the CDR3, is KAGVTQTPRYLIKTRGQQVTLSCSPISGHRSVSWYQQTPGQGLQFLFEYFSETQRNKGNFPGRFSGRQFSNSRSEMNVSTLELGDSALYLCASSLGQGEDNEQFFGPGTRLTVL.

The chain carries TRBV5-3 and TRBJ1-2; 7 bases match TRBD1. TRBV5-3 has ORF status, its function being uncertain. V gave up 8 bases and J gave up 4 bases; unmatched junction bases: 11. The CDR3 runs to 14 residues. CDR3 coding DNA: TGTGCCAGCAGCCAGTCTAACAGGGGCTATGGCTACACCTTC. Amino acids: CASSQSNRGYGYTF.

This chain uses TRBV6-9 with TRBJ2-7, with TRBD2 matching 9 bases. The CDR3 extends over 13 amino acids. The V gene end was trimmed by 8 bases and the J gene end by 1 base; junction bases not matched to a gene: 3. Germline CDR1 reads MNHGY; CDR2 reads SVAAGI. CDR3 nucleotides: TGTGCCAGCGTCCTAGCGGGATCCTACGAGCAGTACTTC. Encoded protein: CASVLAGSYEQYF.

V gene TRBV6-1 combines with J gene TRBJ2-2, with 8 nucleotides matching TRBD2. The germline CDR1 and CDR2 sequences are MNHNS and SASEGT. The CDR3 loop spans 15 amino acids. J gave up 1 base and V 7 bases, and 5 bases lay outside the gene matches. CDR3 sequence: CASTREGMNTGELFF. In nucleotides, the CDR3 is TGTGCCAGCACCCGGGAGGGAATGAACACCGGGGAGCTGTTTTTT.

Written as DNA, the CDR3 is TGTGCCAGCAGCGTCCGGACCACGGGGTCAGATACGCAGTATTTT. This codes for CASSVRTTGSDTQYF. The V and J genes are TRBV13 and TRBJ2-3, with TRBD2 as a possible D gene (5 bases). This CDR3 is 15 amino acids long. Germline V CDR1 and CDR2: PRHDT, FYEKMQ (reference sequence). The V end was cut by 5 bases, the J end by 4 bases, with 16 bases between.

This clone was seen a single time. The chain recombines TRBV19 with TRBJ1-5, with D tentatively TRBD1 (6 bases). CDR3 length equals 15 residues. Trimming took off 1 base at V and 4 bases at J, with 11 bases between the two ends. In germline, CDR1 is LNHDA, CDR2 SQIVND (reference sequence). The CDR3 loop is CASSIAQGYNQPQHF. The CDR3 region has the DNA TGTGCCAGTAGTATAGCGCAGGGGTATAATCAGCCCCAGCATTTT.

J is TRBJ1-5 and V is TRBV6-6, with 8 bases matching TRBD1. Germline values: CDR1 MNHNY, CDR2 SVGAGI (reference sequence). CDR3 size: 15 residues. The trim removed 2 bases at V and 7 bases at J, leaving 7 bases unmatched. CDR3 sequence (DNA): TGTGCCAGCAGTTACCTTGGACAGGGCGGCCAGCCCCAGCATTTT. Its translation: CASSYLGQGGQPQHF.

J is TRBJ1-3 and V is TRBV19; the D gene is possibly TRBD1 (6 bases). The germline CDR1 and CDR2 sequences are LNHDA and SQIVND (reference sequence). V gave up 4 bases and J gave up 4 bases, with 17 bases separating them. The CDR3 runs 16 residues. CDR3 bases: TGTGCCAGTAGTACAAGACAGGAAACGACGGGAAACACCATATATTTT. Protein product: CASSTRQETTGNTIYF.

The V gene is TRBV7-6, the J gene TRBJ2-7; 8 nucleotides match TRBD2. Trimming at V came to 5 bases and at J to 3 bases, leaving 9 bases not matched to a gene. This CDR3 has 15 amino acids. Germline V gene sequence: CDR1 SGHVS, CDR2 FNYEAQ. CDR3 nucleotides: TGTGCCAGCAGCCCGGTTTTCGGGAGGGGCTACGAGCAGTACTTC. Its protein product is CASSPVFGRGYEQYF.

This clone was seen a few times. The chain has TRBV10-3 and TRBJ2-7, with TRBD2 identical over 10 bases. Germline CDR1 reads ENHRY; CDR2 reads SYGVKD. The CDR3 runs to 14 residues. The V segment lost 4 bases and the J segment 0 bases; nucleotides outside the gene matches: 0. The CDR3 nucleotides read TGTGCCATCAGTGGACTAGCGGGCTCCTACGAGCAGTACTTC. Protein sequence: CAISGLAGSYEQYF.